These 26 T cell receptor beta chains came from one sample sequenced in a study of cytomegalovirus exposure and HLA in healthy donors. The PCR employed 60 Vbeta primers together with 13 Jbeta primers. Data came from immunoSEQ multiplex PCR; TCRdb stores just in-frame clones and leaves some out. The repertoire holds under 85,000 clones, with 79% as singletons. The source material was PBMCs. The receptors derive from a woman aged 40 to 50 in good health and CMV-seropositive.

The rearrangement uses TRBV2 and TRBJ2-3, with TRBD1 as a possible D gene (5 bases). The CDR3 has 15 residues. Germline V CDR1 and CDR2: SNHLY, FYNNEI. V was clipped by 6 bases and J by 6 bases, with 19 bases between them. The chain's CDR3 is CASRGRAGPGDTQYF. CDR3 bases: TGTGCCAGCAGAGGAAGGGCAGGGCCAGGGGATACGCAGTATTTT.

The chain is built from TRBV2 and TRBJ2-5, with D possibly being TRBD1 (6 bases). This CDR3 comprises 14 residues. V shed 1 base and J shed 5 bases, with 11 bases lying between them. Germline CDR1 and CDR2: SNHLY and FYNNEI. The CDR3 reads CASSEGQGRETQYF. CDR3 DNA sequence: TGTGCCAGCAGTGAAGGCCAGGGGCGGGAGACCCAGTACTTC.

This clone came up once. The CDR3: CASSIHGGFEQYF. CDR3 DNA sequence: TGTGCCAGCAGCATACACGGGGGTTTCGAGCAGTACTTC. This chain links TRBV11-2 with TRBJ2-7; tentatively, D is TRBD2 (6 bases). The germline V gene encodes CDR1 SGHAT and CDR2 FQNNGV. This CDR3 is built from 13 residues. V lost 5 bases, J lost 6 bases, and 14 bases lay in between.

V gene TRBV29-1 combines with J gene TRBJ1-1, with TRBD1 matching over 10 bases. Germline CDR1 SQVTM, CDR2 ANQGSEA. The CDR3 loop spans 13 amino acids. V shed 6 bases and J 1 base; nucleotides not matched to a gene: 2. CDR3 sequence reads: CSVRQGANTEAFF. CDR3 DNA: TGCAGCGTAAGACAGGGGGCGAACACTGAAGCTTTCTTT.

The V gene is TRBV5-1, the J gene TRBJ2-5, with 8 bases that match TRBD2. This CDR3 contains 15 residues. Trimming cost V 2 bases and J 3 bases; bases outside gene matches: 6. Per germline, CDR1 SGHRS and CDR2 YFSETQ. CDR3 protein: CASSFRGGGKETQYF. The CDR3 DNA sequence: TGCGCCAGCAGCTTCCGGGGCGGGGGGAAAGAGACCCAGTACTTC.

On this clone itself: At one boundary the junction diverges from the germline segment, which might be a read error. CDR3 in DNA: TGTGTCAGCAGTGGGGTAGGACTAGAGAATTACAATGAGCAGTTCTTC. This codes for CVSSGVGLENYNEQFF. V usage is TRBV2 and J usage is TRBJ2-1, with 7 nucleotides matching TRBD2. Germline V gene lookup returns CDR1 SNHLY and CDR2 FYNNEI. CDR3 length: 16 amino acids. Using reference TRBV2 and TRBJ2-1 for the parts outside the CDR3, the full variable domain is EPEVTQTPSHQVTQMGQEVILRCVPISNHLYFYWYRQILGQKVEFLVSFYNNEISEKSEIFDDQFSVERPDGSNFTLKIRSTKLEDSAMYFCVSSGVGLENYNEQFFGPGTRLTVL.

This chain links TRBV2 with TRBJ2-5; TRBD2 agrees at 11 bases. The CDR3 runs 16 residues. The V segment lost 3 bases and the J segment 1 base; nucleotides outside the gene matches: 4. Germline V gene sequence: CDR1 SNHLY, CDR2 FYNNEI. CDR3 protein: CASSEASGGTQETQYF. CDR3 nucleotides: TGTGCCAGCAGTGAGGCTAGCGGGGGGACCCAAGAGACCCAGTACTTC.

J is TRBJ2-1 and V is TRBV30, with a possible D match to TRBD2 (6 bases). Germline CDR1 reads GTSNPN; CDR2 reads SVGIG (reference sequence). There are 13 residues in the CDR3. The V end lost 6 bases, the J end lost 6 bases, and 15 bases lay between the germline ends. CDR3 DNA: TGTGCCTGTGGGAGCGGGTTCTTCAATGAGCAGTTCTTC. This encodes CACGSGFFNEQFF.

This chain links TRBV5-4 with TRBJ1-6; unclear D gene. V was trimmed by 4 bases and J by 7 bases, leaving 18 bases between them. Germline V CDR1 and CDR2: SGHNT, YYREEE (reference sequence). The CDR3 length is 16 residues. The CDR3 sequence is CASSLPGGGGNSPLHF. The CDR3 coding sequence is TGTGCCAGCAGCCTACCGGGTGGCGGAGGGAATTCACCCCTCCACTTT.

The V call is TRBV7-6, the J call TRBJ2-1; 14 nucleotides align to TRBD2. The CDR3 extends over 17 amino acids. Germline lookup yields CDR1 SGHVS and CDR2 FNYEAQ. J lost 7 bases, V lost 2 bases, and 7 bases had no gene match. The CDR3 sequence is CASSLTGTSGSRNEQFF. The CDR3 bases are TGTGCCAGCAGCTTAACCGGGACTAGCGGGAGTAGGAATGAGCAGTTCTTC.

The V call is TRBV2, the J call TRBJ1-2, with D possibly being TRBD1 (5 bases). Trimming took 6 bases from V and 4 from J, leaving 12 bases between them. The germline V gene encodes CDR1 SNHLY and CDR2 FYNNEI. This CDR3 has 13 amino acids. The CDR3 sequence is CASSETDFYGYTF. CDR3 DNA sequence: TGTGCCAGCAGCGAGACAGATTTCTATGGCTACACCTTC.

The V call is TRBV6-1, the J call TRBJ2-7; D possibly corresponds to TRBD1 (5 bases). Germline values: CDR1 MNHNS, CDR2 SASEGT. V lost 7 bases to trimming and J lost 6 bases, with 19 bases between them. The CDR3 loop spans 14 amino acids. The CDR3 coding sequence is TGTGCCAGCAAACCAGGGAATCCTTCGGCCGAGCAGTACTTC. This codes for CASKPGNPSAEQYF.

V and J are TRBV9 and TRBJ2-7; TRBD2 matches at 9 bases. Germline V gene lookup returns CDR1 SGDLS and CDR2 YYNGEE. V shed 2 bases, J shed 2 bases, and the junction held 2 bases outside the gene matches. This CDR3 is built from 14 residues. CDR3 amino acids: CASSVLAGPYEQYF. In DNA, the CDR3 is TGTGCCAGCAGCGTTCTAGCGGGACCCTACGAGCAGTACTTC.

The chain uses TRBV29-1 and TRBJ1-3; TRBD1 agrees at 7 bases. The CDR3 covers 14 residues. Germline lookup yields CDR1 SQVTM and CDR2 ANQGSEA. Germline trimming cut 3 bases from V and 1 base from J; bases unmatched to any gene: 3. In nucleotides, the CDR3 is TGCAGCGTTGAGGGGACAGAATCTGGAAACACCATATATTTT. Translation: CSVEGTESGNTIYF.

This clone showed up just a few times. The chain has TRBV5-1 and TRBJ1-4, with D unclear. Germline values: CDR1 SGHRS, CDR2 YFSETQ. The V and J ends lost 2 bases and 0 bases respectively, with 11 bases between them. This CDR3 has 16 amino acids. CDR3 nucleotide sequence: TGCGCCAGCAGCTTTAACAGCCGTGCAACTAATGAAAAACTGTTTTTT. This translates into CASSFNSRATNEKLFF.

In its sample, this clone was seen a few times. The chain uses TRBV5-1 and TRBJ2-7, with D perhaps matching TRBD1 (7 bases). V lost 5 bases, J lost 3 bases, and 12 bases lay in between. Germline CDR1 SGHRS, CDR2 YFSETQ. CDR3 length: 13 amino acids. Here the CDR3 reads CASRRDSFYEQYF. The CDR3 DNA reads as TGCGCCAGCAGGCGGGACAGTTTCTACGAGCAGTACTTC.

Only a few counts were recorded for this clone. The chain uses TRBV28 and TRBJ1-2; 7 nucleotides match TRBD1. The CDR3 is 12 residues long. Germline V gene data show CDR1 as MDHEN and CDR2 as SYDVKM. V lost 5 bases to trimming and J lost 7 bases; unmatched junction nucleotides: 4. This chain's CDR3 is CASSLGQVGYTF. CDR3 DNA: TGTGCCAGCAGTCTCGGACAGGTTGGCTACACCTTC.

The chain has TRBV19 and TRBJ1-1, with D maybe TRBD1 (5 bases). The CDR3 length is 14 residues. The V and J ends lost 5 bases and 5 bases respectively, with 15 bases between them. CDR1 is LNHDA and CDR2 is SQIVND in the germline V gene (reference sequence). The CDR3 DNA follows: TGTGCCAGTAGTTTAGCGGGGGTAAGAACTGAAGCTTTCTTT. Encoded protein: CASSLAGVRTEAFF.

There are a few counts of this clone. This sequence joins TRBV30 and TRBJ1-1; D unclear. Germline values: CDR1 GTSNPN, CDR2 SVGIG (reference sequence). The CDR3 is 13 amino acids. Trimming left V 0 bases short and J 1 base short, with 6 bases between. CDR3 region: CAWSVTENTEAFF. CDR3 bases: TGTGCCTGGAGTGTAACAGAGAACACTGAAGCTTTCTTT.

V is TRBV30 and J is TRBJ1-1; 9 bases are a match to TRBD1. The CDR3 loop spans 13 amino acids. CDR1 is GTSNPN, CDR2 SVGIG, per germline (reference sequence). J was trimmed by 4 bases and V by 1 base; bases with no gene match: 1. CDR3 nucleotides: TGTGCCTGGAGTGGGACAGGGGCCACTGAAGCTTTCTTT. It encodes CAWSGTGATEAFF.

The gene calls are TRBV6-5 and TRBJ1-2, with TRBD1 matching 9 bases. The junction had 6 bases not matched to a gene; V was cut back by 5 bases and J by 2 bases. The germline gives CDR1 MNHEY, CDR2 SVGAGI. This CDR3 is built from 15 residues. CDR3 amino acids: CASSRTGGANYGYTF. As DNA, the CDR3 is TGTGCCAGCAGTCGTACAGGGGGCGCCAACTATGGCTACACCTTC.

CDR3 sequence reads: CASSFVQGNQPQHF. The CDR3 nucleotides are TGTGCCAGCAGTTTTGTACAGGGCAATCAGCCCCAGCATTTT. V usage is TRBV28 and J usage is TRBJ1-5; D might be TRBD1 (5 bases). Germline V gives CDR1 MDHEN, CDR2 SYDVKM. The CDR3 contains 14 residues. V was shortened by 3 bases and J by 2 bases, with 8 bases between the two germline ends.

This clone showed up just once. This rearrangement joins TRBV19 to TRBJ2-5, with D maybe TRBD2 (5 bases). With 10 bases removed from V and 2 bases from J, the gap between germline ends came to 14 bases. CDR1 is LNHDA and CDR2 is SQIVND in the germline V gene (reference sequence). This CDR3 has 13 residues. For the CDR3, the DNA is TGTGCCACCGCGAGGGTCCTACAAGAGACCCAGTACTTC. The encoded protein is CATARVLQETQYF.

Here the CDR3 reads CATSPRQGSYGYTF. The CDR3 coding sequence is TGTGCCACCAGCCCTCGACAGGGCAGCTATGGCTACACCTTC. V gene TRBV15 combines with J gene TRBJ1-2, with 7 bases identical to TRBD1. J was trimmed by 4 bases and V by 5 bases; bases with no gene match: 7. The CDR3 sequence is 14 residues long. Germline CDR1 and CDR2: LNHNV and YYDKDF (reference sequence).

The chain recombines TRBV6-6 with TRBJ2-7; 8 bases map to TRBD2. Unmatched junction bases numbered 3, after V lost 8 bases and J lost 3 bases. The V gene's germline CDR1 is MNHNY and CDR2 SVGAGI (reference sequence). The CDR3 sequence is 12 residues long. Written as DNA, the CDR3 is TGTGCCAGCGGGACTAGAATCTACGAGCAGTACTTC. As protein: CASGTRIYEQYF.

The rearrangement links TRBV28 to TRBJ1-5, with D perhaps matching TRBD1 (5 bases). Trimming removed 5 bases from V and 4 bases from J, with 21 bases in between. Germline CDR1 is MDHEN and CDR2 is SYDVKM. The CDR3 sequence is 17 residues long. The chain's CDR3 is CASSTPSVQGRNQPQHF. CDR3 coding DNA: TGTGCCAGCAGTACCCCTTCCGTGCAGGGTCGGAATCAGCCCCAGCATTTT.